This T cell receptor (beta chain) is drawn from a study of T cells in Graves' hyperthyroidism and ophthalmopathy. Patients aged 18 to 65 had newly diagnosed hyperthyroidism that had lasted under 2 months. Uncontrolled infection, other autoimmune disease, pregnancy or lactation led to exclusion. The germline V gene encodes CDR1 MDHEN and CDR2 SYDVKM. V shed 8 bases, J shed 3 bases, and the junction held 7 bases outside the gene matches. There are 15 residues in the CDR3. This clonotype was observed at least ten times. Its matching antigen is unknown. RNA transcripts provided the source from which TCR beta CDR3 regions were amplified. With the HTBI primer set, the TCR CDR3 went through a first round of RT-PCR. MiXCR, run by TCRdb on the multiplex PCR reads, gives a single entry per CDR3 protein. This table holds approximately 560,000 distinct CDR3 sequences, around a sixth found once. Findings and caveats of the study: Before onset, by a median of around six months, the model predicted ophthalmopathy. A 13 V-J signature model discriminated ophthalmopathy versus stable hyperthyroidism.

The source of this sequence is a woman aged 30 to 39 with Graves' hyperthyroidism. This sequence joins TRBV28 and TRBJ2-1; the match to TRBD2 covers 10 bases. Sample: blood. CDR3 protein: CASETWTSGYNEQFF. The CDR3 nucleotides are TGTGCCAGCGAAACCTGGACTAGCGGCTACAATGAGCAGTTCTTC.